This passage covers 23 T cell receptor beta chains from one sample sequenced in a study of long-term antiretroviral therapy in people with HIV. They ran version v3.0 of the immunoSEQ assay at survey level. Data came from immunoSEQ multiplex PCR; TCRdb stores just in-frame clones and leaves some out. The table has about 40,000 clones, approximately 87% seen once; the top ten hold less than 4.5%. Sequencing used unsorted PBMCs, obtained 1.2 years after starting antiretroviral therapy. Receptors were obtained from a woman between 45 and 60 years old with HIV.

This clone has more than one count but fewer than ten. CDR3 nucleotide sequence: TGCGCCAGCAGCTGGGGGGATCTCACCGGGGAGCTGTTTTTT. Translated: CASSWGDLTGELFF. The V call is TRBV5-1, the J call TRBJ2-2, with D maybe TRBD2 (6 bases). Germline CDR1 reads SGHRS; CDR2 reads YFSETQ. The CDR3 has 14 amino acids. Deletions cut 3 bases from V and 4 bases from J, with 10 bases between.

In nucleotides, the CDR3 is TGTGCCTGGAGACGGGGGTCAACAGATACGCAGTATTTT. This translates into CAWRRGSTDTQYF. V gene TRBV30 combines with J gene TRBJ2-3; perhaps TRBD2 as D (6 bases). The CDR3 covers 13 residues. Germline V gene sequence: CDR1 GTSNPN, CDR2 SVGIG (reference sequence). Trimming took off 3 bases at V and 3 bases at J, with 10 bases between the two ends.

The rearrangement uses TRBV10-3 and TRBJ2-5, with D tentatively TRBD1 (5 bases). CDR1 is ENHRY and CDR2 is SYGVKD in the germline V gene. Trimming took off 6 bases at V and 2 bases at J, with 16 bases between the two ends. CDR3 length equals 15 residues. The CDR3 DNA follows: TGTGCCATCAGAGGACAAGGGGCCTATCAAGAGACCCAGTACTTC. Encoded protein: CAIRGQGAYQETQYF.

The chain uses TRBV10-3 and TRBJ2-3, with 15 bases fitting TRBD2. In germline, CDR1 is ENHRY, CDR2 SYGVKD. V gave up 3 bases and J gave up 6 bases; unmatched junction bases: 16. There are 20 residues in the CDR3. The CDR3 bases are TGTGCCATCAGTGACTCCACCGGGACTAGCGGGGGGTCCGGTTTGGATACGCAGTATTTT. Protein: CAISDSTGTSGGSGLDTQYF.

The V call is TRBV19, the J call TRBJ2-1; 16 bases are shared with TRBD2. With V trimmed by 3 bases and J by 10 bases, 12 bases remained unmatched. Germline CDR1 reads LNHDA; CDR2 reads SQIVND (reference sequence). This CDR3 region has 18 residues. This chain's CDR3 is CASSMGLAGGRSVREQFF. The CDR3 region has the DNA TGTGCCAGTAGTATGGGACTAGCGGGGGGGCGTTCGGTGAGGGAGCAGTTCTTC. Together with reference TRBV19 and TRBJ2-1, the CDR3 gives the full variable domain: DGGITQSPKYLFRKEGQNVTLSCEQNLNHDAMYWYRQDPGQGLRLIYYSQIVNDFQKGDIAEGYSVSREKKESFPLTVTSAQKNPTAFYLCASSMGLAGGRSVREQFFGPGTRLTVL.

The J gene is TRBJ2-3, the V gene TRBV9, with D possibly matching TRBD1 (5 bases). The CDR3 length is 15 residues. CDR1 and CDR2 from the germline V gene are SGDLS and YYNGEE. The V gene lost 2 bases and the J gene lost 3 bases, with 13 bases spanning the gap. The CDR3 loop reads CASSVRQGSTDTQYF. Here the CDR3 DNA reads TGTGCCAGCAGCGTCCGGCAGGGTAGTACAGATACGCAGTATTTT. The whole variable domain, remainder taken from reference TRBV9 and TRBJ2-3, is DSGVTQTPKHLITATGQRVTLRCSPRSGDLSVYWYQQSLDQGLQFLIQYYNGEERAKGNILERFSAQQFPDLHSELNLSSLELGDSALYFCASSVRQGSTDTQYFGPGTRLTVL.

The chain combines TRBV10-1 with TRBJ2-5, with 9 bases that match TRBD2. Germline loops: CDR1 WNHNN, CDR2 SYGVQD (reference sequence). V trimming: 5 bases; J trimming: 7 bases; junction bases outside the gene matches: 14. This CDR3 is built from 16 residues. The CDR3 region has the DNA TGCGCCAGCAGTCCCTCCGCTCTAGCGGGGACGGGGACCCAGTACTTC. Translation gives CASSPSALAGTGTQYF.

The genes are TRBV7-9 and TRBJ1-1; D is unclear. The CDR3 is 13 amino acids. V lost 0 bases, J lost 1 base, and 3 bases lay in between. The V gene's germline CDR1 is SEHNR and CDR2 FQNEAQ (reference sequence). The CDR3 DNA sequence: TGTGCCAGCAGCTTAGCGGGGAACACTGAAGCTTTCTTT. Protein product: CASSLAGNTEAFF.

The chain employs TRBV2 and TRBJ2-5; 9 nucleotides match TRBD1. The CDR3 totals 14 residues. Germline-derived CDR1 and CDR2 are SNHLY and FYNNEI. V lost 6 bases and J lost 2; bases outside the gene matches: 4. CDR3 bases: TGTGCCAGCAGCCCCGGACAGGGGCAAGAGACCCAGTACTTC. As protein: CASSPGQGQETQYF.

This clone was seen once. The V call is TRBV27, the J call TRBJ2-7; TRBD2 is a possible D gene (7 bases). CDR1 is MNHEY and CDR2 is SMNVEV in the germline V gene (reference sequence). The CDR3 is made up of 16 amino acids. V was trimmed by 3 bases and J by 0 bases, leaving 15 bases between them. Here the CDR3 DNA reads TGTGCCAGCAGTTTGGGGCGAGGGGGGGGCTCCTACGAGCAGTACTTC. Its protein product is CASSLGRGGGSYEQYF.

This CDR3 is CASSIGDLYNEQFF. CDR3 sequence (DNA): TGTGCCAGCAGCATCGGAGATCTCTACAATGAGCAGTTCTTC. V gene TRBV9 combines with J gene TRBJ2-1; unclear D gene. The CDR3 is 14 amino acids. Trimming took 4 bases from V and 3 from J, leaving 11 bases between them. The V gene's germline CDR1 is SGDLS and CDR2 YYNGEE.

J is TRBJ2-7 and V is TRBV2, with TRBD1 matching 7 bases. With 8 bases clipped from V and 3 bases from J, the junction kept 4 bases outside the gene matches. Germline loops: CDR1 SNHLY, CDR2 FYNNEI. The CDR3 is 12 amino acids. The CDR3 DNA reads as TGTGCCAGCGAGGGACAGAACTACGAGCAGTACTTC. Translated, it gives CASEGQNYEQYF.

Only one count was recorded for this clone. This rearrangement joins TRBV7-9 to TRBJ1-2, with 8 bases identical to TRBD1. This CDR3 is built from 13 residues. Germline V lookup: CDR1 SEHNR, CDR2 FQNEAQ (reference sequence). J lost 8 bases, V lost 5 bases, and 7 bases had no gene match. This CDR3 is CASSLQGAYGYTF. DNA of the CDR3: TGTGCCAGCAGCCTGCAGGGGGCGTACGGCTACACCTTC. The full variable domain, in which reference TRBV7-9 and TRBJ1-2 provide the parts outside the CDR3, is DTGVSQNPRHKITKRGQNVTFRCDPISEHNRLYWYRQTLGQGPEFLTYFQNEAQLEKSRLLSDRFSAERPKGSFSTLEIQRTEQGDSAMYLCASSLQGAYGYTFGSGTRLTVV.

The gene calls are TRBV7-2 and TRBJ1-4, with 8 positions matching TRBD1. The V gene end was trimmed by 5 bases and the J gene end by 5 bases; junction bases not matched to a gene: 10. Germline V lookup: CDR1 SGHTA, CDR2 FQGNSA. The CDR3 covers 16 residues. Here the CDR3 DNA reads TGTGCCAGCAGCCCCGGCTTGACAGGGGAAAATGAAAAACTGTTTTTT. Translating gives CASSPGLTGENEKLFF.

This clone was seen only once. The chain employs TRBV5-1 and TRBJ1-6; D may be TRBD1 (5 bases). V was shortened by 0 bases and J by 5 bases, with 12 bases between the two germline ends. CDR3 length: 16 residues. Germline CDR1 SGHRS, CDR2 YFSETQ. Written as DNA, the CDR3 is TGCGCCAGCAGCTTGGCCGGGGACCCCAATAATTCACCCCTCCACTTT. Its translation: CASSLAGDPNNSPLHF.

The CDR3 reads CASSLEGAKGSPLHF. The CDR3 DNA reads as TGTGCCAGCAGCTTGGAGGGAGCAAAGGGTTCACCCCTCCACTTT. This sequence joins TRBV5-5 and TRBJ1-6; no clear D. CDR3 length: 15 residues. Trimming removed 0 bases from V and 9 bases from J, with 13 bases in between. From germline, CDR1 is SGHKS and CDR2 YYEKEE (reference sequence).

The genes are TRBV6-5 and TRBJ2-7; 8 nucleotides align to TRBD1. CDR1 and CDR2 (germline): MNHEY, SVGAGI. This CDR3 has 14 amino acids. V shed 4 bases and J 0 bases; nucleotides not matched to a gene: 2. CDR3 in amino acids: CASSSTGDSYEQYF. CDR3 coding DNA: TGTGCCAGCAGTTCGACAGGGGACTCCTACGAGCAGTACTTC.

This chain uses TRBV5-1 with TRBJ2-5, with a possible D match to TRBD2 (5 bases). V was clipped by 0 bases and J by 5 bases, with 8 bases between them. This CDR3 is 13 amino acids long. Looked up from germline, CDR1 is SGHRS and CDR2 is YFSETQ. The CDR3 DNA sequence: TGCGCCAGCAGCTTGGGAGGGTCCGAGACCCAGTACTTC. Encoded protein: CASSLGGSETQYF.

The chain couples TRBV7-9 to TRBJ2-5; D perhaps matches TRBD1 (5 bases). Looked up from germline, CDR1 is SEHNR and CDR2 is FQNEAQ (reference sequence). The CDR3 is made up of 14 amino acids. V was shortened by 4 bases and J by 2 bases, with 11 bases between the two germline ends. The CDR3 region has the DNA TGTGCCAGCAGCTATTCAGGGTTGCAAGAGACCCAGTACTTC. The encoded protein is CASSYSGLQETQYF.

This clone was observed a few times. This chain links TRBV29-1 with TRBJ1-6; 11 nucleotides align to TRBD1. V shed 6 bases and J 7 bases; nucleotides not matched to a gene: 8. Germline loops: CDR1 SQVTM, CDR2 ANQGSEA. This CDR3 spans 15 amino acids. As DNA, the CDR3 is TGCAGCGTCGCCGAGGACAGGGGGCGGAATTCACCCCTCCACTTT. This encodes CSVAEDRGRNSPLHF.

The chain is built from TRBV19 and TRBJ2-2; the D gene is possibly TRBD1 (7 bases). Deletions cut 3 bases from V and 0 bases from J, with 17 bases between. The CDR3 is 18 residues long. Germline CDR1 and CDR2: LNHDA and SQIVND (reference sequence). CDR3 in amino acids: CASSIRRQGGSNTGELFF. The CDR3 DNA is TGTGCCAGTAGTATTCGCCGACAGGGAGGTTCGAACACCGGGGAGCTGTTTTTT.

This clone was observed once. The chain carries TRBV4-2 and TRBJ2-7, with a weak D call TRBD2 (7 bases). This CDR3 comprises 16 residues. The germline CDR1 and CDR2 sequences are LGHNA and YNFKEQ. Trimming removed 4 bases from V and 7 bases from J, with 23 bases in between. DNA for the CDR3: TGTGCCAGCAGCCCACGATGGGGGGGCGGGGTGTGGGAGCAGTACTTC. Protein sequence: CASSPRWGGGVWEQYF.

This clone was observed a few times. The V gene is TRBV11-2, the J gene TRBJ2-1; TRBD2 agrees at 7 bases. CDR3 size: 15 residues. Germline V gene sequence: CDR1 SGHAT, CDR2 FQNNGV. Germline trimming cut 1 base from V and 4 bases from J; bases unmatched to any gene: 4. The CDR3 DNA sequence: TGTGCCAGCAGCTTAGCCCCCGGGGGGTACAATGAGCAGTTCTTC. Its translation is CASSLAPGGYNEQFF.